Listed below are T cell receptor beta chains from one sample, sequenced in a study of OX40 agonist ivuxolimab in advanced cancers. The protocol was immunoSEQ multiplex PCR, while the TCRdb copy is restricted to in-frame clones and leaves out a portion. The sample records 85,000 to 100,000 clones, roughly nine tenths being singletons. Specimen: CD4+ or CD8+ T cells sorted from blood, collected in a trial of the OX40 agonist ivuxolimab. The receptors were gathered from an adult with an advanced solid tumor such as melanoma, head and neck, liver or kidney cancer. CDR3s include the opening cysteine and the closing phenylalanine or tryptophan. D genes are given only for firm matches. Clone size is stated in some rows and not others, as once, few, many or a class when expanded.

v_call	clone_size	j_call	d_call	cdr3_nt	cdr3_aa
TRBV18	NA	TRBJ2-3	TRBD2	TGTGCCAGCTCACAAATAGCGGGGGGCGTTACAGATACGCAGTATTTT	CASSQIAGGVTDTQYF
TRBV7-3	few	TRBJ2-1	NA	TGTGCCAGCAGCGCGACTCGGGGTGAGCAGTTCTTC	CASSATRGEQFF
TRBV5-6	once	TRBJ2-7	NA	TGTGCCAGCAGCTTCACCCTATCCTACGAGCAGTACTTC	CASSFTLSYEQYF
TRBV4-3	NA	TRBJ2-4	TRBD1	TGCGCCAGCAGCCACACCGGGACAGCCCGGAACATTCAGTACTTC	CASSHTGTARNIQYF
TRBV6-1	NA	TRBJ1-6	NA	TGTGCCAGCAGTGAAGGGACAGTTTTTGGGTCACCCCTCCACTTT	CASSEGTVFGSPLHF
TRBV30	NA	TRBJ2-3	TRBD2	TGTGCCTGGAGTGTTAGCGGGGGCACAGATACGCAGTATTTT	CAWSVSGGTDTQYF
TRBV19	NA	TRBJ1-5	NA	TGTGCCAGTAGTATAGTGGGGACCTATAGCAATCAGCCCCAGCATTTT	CASSIVGTYSNQPQHF
TRBV5-4	NA	TRBJ2-3	TRBD2	TGTGCCAGCAACCCCGCGGGAGGGCCAGATACGCAGTATTTT	CASNPAGGPDTQYF
TRBV28	NA	TRBJ1-3	NA	TGTGCCAGCAGTTTATCCTTGGGTTGGGTATATTTT	CASSLSLGWVYF
TRBV30	once	TRBJ2-2	NA	TGTGCCTGGAGTGGACCAGCAGGGGCCGGGGAGCTGTTTTTT	CAWSGPAGAGELFF
TRBV5-4	NA	TRBJ1-2	NA	TGTGCCAGCAGCTTAAGGGGGGCGGACTATGGCTACACCTTC	CASSLRGADYGYTF
TRBV4-3	once	TRBJ2-3	TRBD2	TGCGCCAGCAGCCGTCGACTAGCGACCGATACGCAGTATTTT	CASSRRLATDTQYF
TRBV6-5	NA	TRBJ2-7	NA	TGTGCCACCGTTCTCCACGAGGGCGAGCAGTACTTC	CATVLHEGEQYF
TRBV7-3	once	TRBJ2-1	NA	TGTGCCAGCAGCTTGAGTAGATCCGGCGGGCAGTTCTTC	CASSLSRSGGQFF
TRBV2	NA	TRBJ1-2	TRBD1	TGTGCCAGCAGTCGGGACAGGTCGTTGGTTGGCTACACCTTC	CASSRDRSLVGYTF
TRBV7-2	NA	TRBJ2-5	TRBD2	TGTGCCAGCAGCTTAGGACTAGCGGGAGTAGAGACCCAGTACTTC	CASSLGLAGVETQYF
TRBV19	NA	TRBJ1-2	NA	TGTGCCAGTAGTATTAGTTCGGGGTTTGGCGGCTACACCTTC	CASSISSGFGGYTF
TRBV5-6	NA	TRBJ2-3	TRBD2	TGTGCCAGCAACCGGGGGGAGTTTGGGACAGATACGCAGTATTTT	CASNRGEFGTDTQYF
TRBV5-1	NA	TRBJ2-1	TRBD1	TGCGCCAGCAGCTTGCCTAGGCGGGACAGGACCTTCAATGAGCAGTTCTTC	CASSLPRRDRTFNEQFF
TRBV18	NA	TRBJ2-7	TRBD1	TGTGCCAGCTCCCTTACGGGACAGGGTGGGTACGAGCAGTACTTC	CASSLTGQGGYEQYF
TRBV7-2	NA	TRBJ2-5	NA	TGTGCCAGCAGCACCAGGGGAGAGACCCAGTACTTC	CASSTRGETQYF
TRBV7-2	NA	TRBJ2-7	TRBD2	TGTGCCAGCAGCCCTCCGGCCTCGGGACTAGCGGAGCCGTACGAGCAGTACTTC	CASSPPASGLAEPYEQYF
TRBV2	NA	TRBJ2-2	NA	TGTGCCAGCAGTGAAAGGCCAGCAATTTTCACCGGGGAGCTGTTTTTT	CASSERPAIFTGELFF
TRBV6-6	NA	TRBJ1-5	TRBD1	TGTGCCAGCAGTAAGACAGGGGGTAGCAATCAGCCCCAGCATTTT	CASSKTGGSNQPQHF
TRBV11-2	NA	TRBJ2-3	TRBD2	TGTGCCAGCAGCTTAGTTCCTAGCGGGAGTACAGATACGCAGTATTTT	CASSLVPSGSTDTQYF
TRBV2	NA	TRBJ1-2	TRBD1	TGTGCCAGCAGCTTGACAGGGACTGGCTACACCTTC	CASSLTGTGYTF
TRBV7-7	NA	TRBJ2-3	NA	TGTGCCAGCAGCCCTACAGGGAGCACAGATACGCAGTATTTT	CASSPTGSTDTQYF
TRBV7-9	NA	TRBJ1-1	NA	TGTGCCAGCAGCCCCCGGACCGCAGAGAACACTGAAGCTTTCTTT	CASSPRTAENTEAFF
TRBV6-5	NA	TRBJ1-4	NA	TGTGCCAGCAGGAAACAGGGTCGGGAAAAACTGTTTTTT	CASRKQGREKLFF
TRBV20-1	NA	TRBJ2-7	NA	TGCAGTGCGGAGAGGAGGTACGAGCAGTACTTC	CSAERRYEQYF
TRBV7-2	once	TRBJ2-5	TRBD2	TGTGCCAGCAGCTTACTTCTGGGGTCTAGCGGGAGTCGAAGAGAGACCCAGTACTTC	CASSLLLGSSGSRRETQYF
TRBV18	NA	TRBJ1-3	TRBD1	TGTGCCAGCTCGGGACAGAGCTCTGGAAACACCATATATTTT	CASSGQSSGNTIYF
TRBV28	NA	TRBJ2-7	NA	TGTGCCAGCAGCCGGGTCTCCTCCCGGACCTACGAGCAGTACTTC	CASSRVSSRTYEQYF
TRBV5-4	NA	TRBJ2-7	TRBD2	TGTGCCAGCAGCTTGGGGGGACTAGCGGGAGTCCGGGAGCAGTACTTC	CASSLGGLAGVREQYF
TRBV27	once	TRBJ2-5	NA	TGTGCCAGCAGACGAACAGGGATTCTTGAGGAGACCCAGTACTTC	CASRRTGILEETQYF
TRBV30	NA	TRBJ1-3	NA	TGTGCCTCTACGAGGGGGTCCTTGGGAAACACCATATATTTT	CASTRGSLGNTIYF
TRBV27	NA	TRBJ2-2	TRBD2	TGTGCCAGCAGTGCAACTAGCGGGAGGGCCTCCGGGGAGCTGTTTTTT	CASSATSGRASGELFF
TRBV5-4	once	TRBJ2-3	TRBD2	TGTGCCAGCAGCTCCAAAGGACTAGCGGGAGTAGATATGCAGTATTTT	CASSSKGLAGVDMQYF
TRBV5-1	NA	TRBJ2-1	NA	TGCGCCAGCAGCTTGTCAGCAGGGATAGGACCCAATGAGCAGTTCTTC	CASSLSAGIGPNEQFF
TRBV7-2	NA	TRBJ1-3	NA	TGTGCCAGCAGCCCGTCGGGCTCTGGAAACACCATATATTTT	CASSPSGSGNTIYF
TRBV5-6	NA	TRBJ1-5	NA	TGTGCCAGCAGCGTCCGGGGGCCGGGGCGCAATCAGCCCCAGCATTTT	CASSVRGPGRNQPQHF
TRBV11-2	NA	TRBJ2-1	NA	TGTGCCAGCAGCCGACCGGGAGTACGGTACAATGAGCAGTTCTTC	CASSRPGVRYNEQFF
TRBV6-5	NA	TRBJ2-7	TRBD2	TGTGCCAGCAGTTACTCGCTCACTAGCGGGTCCTACGAGCAGTACTTC	CASSYSLTSGSYEQYF
TRBV5-1	NA	TRBJ2-3	TRBD2	TGCGCCAGCAGCCGGGGATCTAGCGGGAGAACAGATACGCAGTATTTT	CASSRGSSGRTDTQYF
TRBV4-3	NA	TRBJ2-7	TRBD2	TGCGCCAGCAGCCAATCTCCTCCTAGCGGGAGCAGCTCCTACGAGCAGTACTTC	CASSQSPPSGSSSYEQYF
TRBV18	NA	TRBJ2-2	TRBD1	TGTGCCAGCATACGGGACAGAATAACCGGGGAGCTGTTTTTT	CASIRDRITGELFF
TRBV7-8	NA	TRBJ2-1	NA	TGTGCCAGCAGCTTAGGGGCGGACAGCTCCTACAATGAGCAGTTCTTC	CASSLGADSSYNEQFF
TRBV6-5	NA	TRBJ2-3	TRBD2	TGTGCCAGCAGTCCCCTCGGCTCTAGCGGAGATACGCAGTATTTT	CASSPLGSSGDTQYF
TRBV5-6	NA	TRBJ1-1	NA	TGTGCCAGCGGACAACGGGGCTTCTTT	CASGQRGFF
TRBV5-1	NA	TRBJ2-1	TRBD1	TGCGCCAGCAAGACAGGGGTCCCGCTTTACAATGAGCAGTTCTTC	CASKTGVPLYNEQFF
TRBV5-6	NA	TRBJ2-5	NA	TGTGCCAGCAGCTTACTAACCACAGGGCTAGAGACCCAGTACTTC	CASSLLTTGLETQYF
TRBV25-1	once	TRBJ1-1	NA	TGTGCCAGCAGTGAATCGGTCTCTCAGGGGCACACTGAAGCTTTCTTT	CASSESVSQGHTEAFF
TRBV6-5	NA	TRBJ1-2	NA	TGTGCCAGCAGTTACGCCTCGGGCGGCTACACCTTC	CASSYASGGYTF
TRBV9	NA	TRBJ2-2	NA	TGTGCCAGCAGCGTAGGGGGGAGATACACGAACACCGGGGAGCTGTTTTTT	CASSVGGRYTNTGELFF
TRBV2	NA	TRBJ2-3	NA	TGTGCCAGCAGCCCCGTGACTGGGGGAGGTACGCAGTATTTT	CASSPVTGGGTQYF
TRBV27	NA	TRBJ2-7	TRBD1	TGTGCCAGCAGTTTCAGGTCCTTTGGACAGGGGTCCTACGAGCAGTACTTC	CASSFRSFGQGSYEQYF
TRBV28	NA	TRBJ1-2	NA	TGTGCCAGCAGCTCCGGGGCCGCCTATGGCTACACCTTC	CASSSGAAYGYTF
TRBV5-1	NA	TRBJ2-7	NA	TGCGCCAGCAGCTCCGCCCTGAGTCCCTACGAGCAGTACTTC	CASSSALSPYEQYF
TRBV7-2	NA	TRBJ2-7	NA	TGTGCCAGCAGCTTAGCCCACCATCCTGCCTACGAGCAGTACTTC	CASSLAHHPAYEQYF